This TCR beta chain comes out of a study of blood T cell repertoires in COVID-19. Study as a whole: Whether acute or convalescent, the COVID-19 samples came from the United States, Italy and Spain. From T cells, B-cell-depleted T cells, or PBMCs came the material, which was cDNA or gDNA.

Only in-frame clones appear in the TCRdb table, and some are missing; sequencing was by immunoSEQ multiplex PCR. This table holds over 100,000 clones, 84% found once. The CDR3 length is 15 residues. V dropped 4 bases and J dropped 3; count of bases not matched to a gene: 7. Per germline, CDR1 MDHEN and CDR2 SYDVKM. Sequences were obtained from peripheral blood. The chain combines TRBV28 with TRBJ2-7, with 9 bases matching TRBD1. This TCR derives from a man between 60 and 75 years old with acute or convalescent COVID-19. CDR3: CASSSYWDRVYEQYF. CDR3 in DNA: TGTGCCAGCAGTTCCTATTGGGACAGGGTCTACGAGCAGTACTTC.